Each of the 10 T cell receptor beta chains below was sequenced from the same sample in a study of response to subunit inactivated influenza vaccine. In TCRdb, the RT-PCR reads were re-called with MiXCR into one record per CDR3 protein. The sample lists about 500,000 distinct CDR3 sequences; about 17% were seen once. This material consisted of CD4+ T cells sorted from PBMCs, taken around 25 months after vaccination. The source is a man aged 50-75 years who received an inactivated influenza vaccine.

This chain links TRBV28 with TRBJ2-2, with a weak D call TRBD1 (6 bases). Germline V gene lookup returns CDR1 MDHEN and CDR2 SYDVKM. The CDR3 totals 15 residues. V gave up 2 bases and J gave up 6 bases, with 13 bases separating them. CDR3 nucleotides: TGTGCCAGCAGTTTACGGCAGGGGTGGTCCGGGGAGCTGTTTTTT. Translation gives CASSLRQGWSGELFF.

This clonotype was detected a few times. The CDR3 nucleotides read TGTGCCAGCAGCCAACAGCCAAATCCAAATTCACCCCTCCACTTT. Protein product: CASSQQPNPNSPLHF. The J gene is TRBJ1-6, the V gene TRBV14; unclear D gene. CDR1 is SGHDN and CDR2 is FVKESK in the germline V gene. V lost 2 bases and J 7 bases, leaving 12 bases between the germline ends. The CDR3 extends over 15 amino acids.

Comment on this clonotype: A read error may be the cause here, since a much bigger clone is one base away. The chain links TRBV5-1 to TRBJ2-7, with TRBD1 matching over 7 bases. V lost 7 bases to trimming and J lost 2 bases; unmatched junction nucleotides: 6. Germline V gene data show CDR1 as SGHRS and CDR2 as YFSETQ. The length of the CDR3 is 13 residues. The CDR3 nucleotides are TGCGCCAGCCGCACAGGGACAGCCTACGAGCAGTACTTC. Its protein product is CASRTGTAYEQYF.

The rearrangement joins TRBV7-2 to TRBJ1-1; 9 bases fit TRBD1. Germline CDR1 and CDR2: SGHTA and FQGNSA. The CDR3 length is 14 residues. After removal of 8 bases from V and 2 bases from J, the junction contained 6 bases not matched to a gene. The CDR3 loop reads CASGVQGANTEAFF. The DNA of the CDR3 is TGTGCCAGCGGTGTACAGGGGGCCAACACTGAAGCTTTCTTT.

The chain employs TRBV7-3 and TRBJ2-2; 7 bases line up with TRBD1. CDR1 and CDR2 (germline): SGHTA, FQGTGA. J gave up 4 bases and V 6 bases, and 14 bases lay outside the gene matches. The CDR3 is 17 amino acids. CDR3 loop: CASSPGHGTDSTGELFF. CDR3 in DNA: TGTGCCAGCAGTCCCGGTCACGGGACAGACTCCACCGGGGAGCTGTTTTTT.

This clonotype was recorded at least ten times. The chain carries TRBV29-1 and TRBJ2-1; D is possibly TRBD1 (7 bases). This CDR3 region has 15 residues. V shed 3 bases and J shed 4 bases, with 16 bases lying between them. Looked up from germline, CDR1 is SQVTM and CDR2 is ANQGSEA. Here the CDR3 DNA reads TGCAGCGTTGACGCGGGACAGAGCTATTACAATGAGCAGTTCTTC. Encoded protein: CSVDAGQSYYNEQFF.

This chain uses TRBV12-3 or TRBV12-4 with TRBJ2-1, with 14 bases that match TRBD2. V shed 5 bases and J 6 bases; nucleotides not matched to a gene: 6. The CDR3 length is 16 residues. CDR3 residues: CASSPGLAGGVNEQFF. Here the CDR3 DNA reads TGTGCCAGCAGTCCAGGACTAGCGGGAGGAGTCAATGAGCAGTTCTTC.

This clonotype was found a few times. The chain employs TRBV20-1 and TRBJ2-1; 13 nucleotides agree with TRBD2. V shed 0 bases, J shed 8 bases, and the junction held 10 bases outside the gene matches. The CDR3 covers 17 residues. The V gene's germline CDR1 is DFQATT and CDR2 SNEGSKA (reference sequence). The CDR3 nucleotides are TGCAGTGCTAGAGACCTGCTTGGACTAGCGGGAGCATATGAGCAGTTCTTC. Residues: CSARDLLGLAGAYEQFF.

This chain uses TRBV4-2 with TRBJ1-6; 7 bases are shared with TRBD1. From germline, CDR1 is LGHNA and CDR2 YNFKEQ. The CDR3 covers 20 residues. The trim removed 0 bases at V and 2 bases at J, leaving 13 bases unmatched. The CDR3 nucleotides read TGTGCCAGCAGCCAAGAGATTCCGAAGACAGGGCGAACCTATAATTCACCCCTCCACTTT. Amino acid sequence: CASSQEIPKTGRTYNSPLHF.

The chain couples TRBV11-2 to TRBJ1-2, with D hard to call. V was shortened by 3 bases and J by 7 bases, with 12 bases between the two germline ends. The V gene's germline CDR1 is SGHAT and CDR2 FQNNGV. The CDR3 consists of 13 residues. The CDR3 is CASSFGEGGGYTF. The CDR3 region has the DNA TGTGCCAGCAGCTTTGGCGAAGGAGGTGGCTACACCTTC.